This TCR beta chain comes out of a study of blood T cell repertoires in COVID-19. Germline V gene lookup returns CDR1 SGHRS and CDR2 YFSETQ. This CDR3 region has 15 residues. Trimming removed 5 bases at V and 5 bases at J, with 19 bases between. The assay was immunoSEQ multiplex PCR, and TCRdb's table has in-frame clones only and misses some. The sample contains about 200,000 clones, about 84% of which appear only once. The chain is built from TRBV5-1 and TRBJ1-1, with D possibly matching TRBD1 (5 bases). Material: peripheral blood. The TCR was taken from a person aged 70 to 80 with COVID-19, enrolled during active disease. The CDR3 region is CASRYQGSGVTEAFF. CDR3 in DNA: TGCGCCAGCAGGTACCAGGGAAGTGGAGTAACTGAAGCTTTCTTT.